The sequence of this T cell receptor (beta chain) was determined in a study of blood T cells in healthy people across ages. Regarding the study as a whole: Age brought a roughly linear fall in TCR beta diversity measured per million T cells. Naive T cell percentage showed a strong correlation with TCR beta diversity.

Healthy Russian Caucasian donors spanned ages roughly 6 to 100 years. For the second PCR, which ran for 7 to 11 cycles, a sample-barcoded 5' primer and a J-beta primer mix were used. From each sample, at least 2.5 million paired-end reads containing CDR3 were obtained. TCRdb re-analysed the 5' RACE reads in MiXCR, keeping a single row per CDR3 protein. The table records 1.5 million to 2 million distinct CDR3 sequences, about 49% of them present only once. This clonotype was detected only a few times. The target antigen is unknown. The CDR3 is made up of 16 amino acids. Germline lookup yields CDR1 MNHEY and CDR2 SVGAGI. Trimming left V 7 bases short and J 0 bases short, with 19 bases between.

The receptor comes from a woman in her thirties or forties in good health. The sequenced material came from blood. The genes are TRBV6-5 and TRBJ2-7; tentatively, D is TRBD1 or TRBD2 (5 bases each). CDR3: CASKIDSRGHSYEQYF. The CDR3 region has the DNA TGTGCCAGCAAGATAGATTCCCGGGGCCACTCCTACGAGCAGTACTTC.